This TCR beta chain derives from a study of cytomegalovirus exposure and HLA in healthy donors. Amplification used 60 Vbeta primers and 13 Jbeta primers. TCRdb's table, derived via immunoSEQ multiplex PCR, lists solely in-frame clones and lacks some. The sample holds roughly 140,000 clones, around 77% seen once. On this clone: The antigen remains undetermined.

Notes on the study in general: It is likely that the observed cluster of highly shared sequence variants was a sequencing artifact.

V lost 4 bases and J 7 bases, leaving 14 bases between the germline ends. Germline loops: CDR1 LNHDA, CDR2 SQIVND (reference sequence). There are 14 residues in the CDR3. The sequencing input was PBMCs. This rearrangement joins TRBV19 to TRBJ2-1; the D is unclear. The source of this sequence is a man aged 25 to 40 in good health and CMV-seronegative. The CDR3 protein is CASSNQARRNEQFF. CDR3 nucleotide sequence: TGTGCCAGTAGTAACCAGGCCCGAAGGAATGAGCAGTTCTTC.